Given below is one T cell receptor (beta chain) in context. Its antigen target is currently unknown. Base-call qualities are not available, and no considerably larger clone is one nucleotide away. TCRbeta CDR3 regions were amplified from genomic DNA by means of the immunoSEQ Assay, a bias-controlled multiplex PCR. In the source study's methods: The number of nucleated cells in each sample was estimated by amplification of reference gene primers within the assay. To quantify the absolute abundance of each unique TCRbeta CDR3 rearrangement, sequence reads were collapsed and filtered. For each sample, productive Simpson clonality was calculated by taking the square root of Simpson's diversity index across productive rearrangements. TCRdb mirrors the immuneACCESS table, restricted to in-frame sequences. Some clones are absent from its copies; in checked studies, under half trace to an unresolved V gene, and the reason for the others is unknown. V, J and clone size were drawn from that table, and D and trimming were deduced from the DNA. The sample table records more than 200,000 clones; 70% to 90% of these occur just once. The top ten clones comprise about 3% of the sample.

Collaborating institutions collected whole blood in K2EDTA tubes following their own protocols. For TCRbeta analysis, collaborator samples were shipped as frozen whole blood, as isolated PBMCs, or as DNA extracted from either sample type. The sample comes from a study of blood T cell repertoires in COVID-19 (dated by TCRdb to 2020 to 2022). Concerning the study at large: Samples covering the acute and convalescent phases of COVID-19 were provided by collaborators in the United States, Italy and Spain. The prospective study material was composed of cDNA or gDNA derived from T cells, B-cell-depleted T cells, or PBMCs. Nearly every sample came with metadata listing a de-identified subject ID, COVID-19 status, age in years and sex. The repertoires were made available in a free public database intended to serve as a resource for research on the immune response to SARS-CoV-2. Where available, HLA class I and class II types were taken from metadata supplied by the sample provider and were not determined by assay-based typing. Samples were obtained from the ongoing ImmuneRACE study (first 160 participants) and from approximately 1,200 subjects provided by 6 global collaborators. Subjects who had been exposed to COVID-19, were actively infected with it, or had recovered from it provided the deeply sampled blood TCRbeta repertoires that made up the dataset. The investigation overall reported the following: The quantity of clinical and demographic metadata differed by source and by participant and was supplied without curation.

This receptor was taken from a man younger than 30 with active or convalescent COVID-19. Sequencing was carried out using peripheral blood.

The DNA sequence follows: TGCGCCAGCAGCCAGCAGAACAATGAGCAGTTCTTC. Its product reads: CASSQQNNEQFF. Recombination joined TRBV4-3 with TRBJ2-1, with the identity of the D gene unclear. V and J are truncated by 3 bases and 5 bases respectively, leaving an intervening sequence of 5 bases. CDR3 length: 12 amino acids, cysteine to phenylalanine. The entry retains the CDR3 DNA only, 36 bases that are in frame from base 1. The CDR1 and CDR2 encoded by the germline V gene are LGHNA and YSLEER.